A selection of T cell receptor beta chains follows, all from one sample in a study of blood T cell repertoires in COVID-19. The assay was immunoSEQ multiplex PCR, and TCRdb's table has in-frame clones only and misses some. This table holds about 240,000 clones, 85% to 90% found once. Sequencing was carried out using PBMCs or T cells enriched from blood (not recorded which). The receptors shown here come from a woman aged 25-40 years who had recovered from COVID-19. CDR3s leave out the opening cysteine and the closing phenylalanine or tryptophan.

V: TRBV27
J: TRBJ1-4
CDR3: ASRMTGTNEKLF

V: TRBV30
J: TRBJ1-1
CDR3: AWKRRDTEAF

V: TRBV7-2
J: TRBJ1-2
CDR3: ASSLDGTVGRGYT

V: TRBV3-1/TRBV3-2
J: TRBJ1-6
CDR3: ASSRRWTADNSPLH

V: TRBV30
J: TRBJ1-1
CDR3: AWSVPDRTNTEAF

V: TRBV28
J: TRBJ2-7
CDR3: ASSLGQFYEQY

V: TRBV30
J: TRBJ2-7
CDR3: ACLGGGFEQY

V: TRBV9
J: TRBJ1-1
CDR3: ASSVGHKAEAF

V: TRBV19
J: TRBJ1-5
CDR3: ASSILDQPQH

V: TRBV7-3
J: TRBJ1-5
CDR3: ASSLQGNQPQH

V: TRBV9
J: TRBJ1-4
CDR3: ASSPQQGTDEKLF

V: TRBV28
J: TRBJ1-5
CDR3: ASIPQGTYSNQPQH

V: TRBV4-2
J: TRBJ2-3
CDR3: ASSLGGSSDTQY

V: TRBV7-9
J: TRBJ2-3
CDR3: ASSLTQGITEGRTQY

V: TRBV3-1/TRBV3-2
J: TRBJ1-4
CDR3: ASSHRFRAGGPEKLF

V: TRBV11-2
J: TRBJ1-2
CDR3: ASRPPGAVYT

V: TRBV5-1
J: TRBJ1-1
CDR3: ASSLRGDARNTEAF

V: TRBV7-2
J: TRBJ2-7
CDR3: ASSFGLDLEQY

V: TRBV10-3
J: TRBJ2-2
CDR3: AISESAATSGDAGELF

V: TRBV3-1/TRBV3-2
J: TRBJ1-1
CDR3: ASSTGNTEAF

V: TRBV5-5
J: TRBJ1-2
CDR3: ASSFKGRTNYGYT

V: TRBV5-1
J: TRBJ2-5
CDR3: ASSFSPRGSKETQY

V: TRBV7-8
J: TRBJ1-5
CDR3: ASSLDRGLFNQPQH